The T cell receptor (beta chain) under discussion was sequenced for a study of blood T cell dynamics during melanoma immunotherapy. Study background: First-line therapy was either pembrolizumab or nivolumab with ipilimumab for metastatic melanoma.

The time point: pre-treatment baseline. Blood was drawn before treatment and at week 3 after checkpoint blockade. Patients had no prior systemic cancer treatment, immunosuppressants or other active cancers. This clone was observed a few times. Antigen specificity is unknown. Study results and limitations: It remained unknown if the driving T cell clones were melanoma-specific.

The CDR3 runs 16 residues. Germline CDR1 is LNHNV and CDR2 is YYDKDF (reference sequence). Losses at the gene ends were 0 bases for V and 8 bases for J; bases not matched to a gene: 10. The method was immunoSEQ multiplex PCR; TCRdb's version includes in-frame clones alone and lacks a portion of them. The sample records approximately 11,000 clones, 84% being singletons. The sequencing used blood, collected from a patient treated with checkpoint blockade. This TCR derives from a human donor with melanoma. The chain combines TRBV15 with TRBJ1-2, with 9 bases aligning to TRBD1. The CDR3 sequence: CATSRDIFTGGDGYTF. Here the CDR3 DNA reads TGTGCCACCAGCAGAGATATATTTACAGGGGGCGACGGCTACACCTTC.